The rows below give T cell receptor beta chains drawn from one sample of a study of blood T cell repertoires in COVID-19. Clones were read by immunoSEQ multiplex PCR, and TCRdb kept only the in-frame ones, dropping some. The data contain approximately 73,000 clones, 81% of them seen just once; the ten biggest clones take up approximately 0.83%. The specimen was peripheral blood. These receptors were collected from a woman between 65 and 79 years old with acute or convalescent COVID-19. Each CDR3 is given with its conserved first and last residue. Each record gives: CDR3 protein, CDR3 DNA, clone size, CDR3 length, V gene, J gene, D gene. The D gene is left open where the match is weak. For some rows the clone size is stated as once, few or many, or as a class when expanded; others skip it.

CDR3: CAWSLQGARGELFF
DNA: TGTGCCTGGAGCTTACAGGGGGCGCGAGGGGAGCTGTTTTTT
size: -
length: 14
V: TRBV30
J: TRBJ2-2
D: TRBD1

CDR3: CASSFSPRLAGGRRGETQYF
DNA: TGTGCCAGCAGTTTTTCCCCCCGACTAGCGGGAGGCAGACGGGGGGAGACCCAGTACTTC
size: -
length: 20
V: TRBV27
J: TRBJ2-5
D: TRBD2

CDR3: CAISSGDRGRTGELFF
DNA: TGTGCCATCAGTTCTGGGGACAGGGGGCGAACCGGGGAGCTGTTTTTT
size: -
length: 16
V: TRBV10-3
J: TRBJ2-2
D: TRBD1

CDR3: CASSIANTQGPQHF
DNA: TGTGCCAGTAGTATAGCGAACACCCAGGGGCCCCAGCATTTT
size: -
length: 14
V: TRBV19
J: TRBJ1-5
D: -

CDR3: CASSIQEGYTF
DNA: TGTGCCAGCAGCATCCAAGAGGGCTACACCTTC
size: -
length: 11
V: TRBV5-5
J: TRBJ1-2
D: -

CDR3: CATSLSTGSGTEAFF
DNA: TGTGCCACCAGTTTATCGACAGGGTCGGGCACTGAAGCTTTCTTT
size: -
length: 15
V: TRBV24-1
J: TRBJ1-1
D: TRBD1

CDR3: CASSPRQGADSTPYEQYF
DNA: TGCGCCAGCAGCCCACGACAGGGGGCGGATTCCACCCCCTACGAGCAGTACTTC
size: -
length: 18
V: TRBV4-1
J: TRBJ2-7
D: TRBD1

CDR3: CASSGSTGGSLSDTQYF
DNA: TGTGCCAGCAGTGGATCGACAGGGGGCAGTTTGTCAGATACGCAGTATTTT
size: -
length: 17
V: TRBV25-1
J: TRBJ2-3
D: TRBD1

CDR3: CASSYPPGRGTTLSPSEQYF
DNA: TGTGCCAGCAGTTACCCCCCGGGGCGGGGAACCACACTCTCCCCCTCCGAGCAGTACTTC
size: -
length: 20
V: TRBV6-2/TRBV6-3
J: TRBJ2-7
D: -

CDR3: CASSQRAADTEAFF
DNA: TGTGCCAGCTCACAGAGGGCGGCGGACACTGAAGCTTTCTTT
size: -
length: 14
V: TRBV19
J: TRBJ1-1
D: -

CDR3: CASSLEGWSNQPQHF
DNA: TGTGCCAGTAGCCTGGAGGGTTGGAGCAATCAGCCCCAGCATTTT
size: -
length: 15
V: TRBV19
J: TRBJ1-5
D: -

CDR3: CASSESWAKDEQYF
DNA: TGCGCCAGCAGTGAGTCCTGGGCCAAAGACGAGCAGTACTTC
size: -
length: 14
V: TRBV10-1
J: TRBJ2-7
D: -

CDR3: CASSLHSGTNTGELFF
DNA: TGTGCCTCCTCCCTGCATAGCGGGACTAACACCGGGGAGCTGTTTTTT
size: -
length: 16
V: TRBV19
J: TRBJ2-2
D: TRBD2

CDR3: CASSQDLPGSGQPQHF
DNA: TGTGCCAGCAGCCAAGATCTCCCCGGTTCAGGCCAGCCCCAGCATTTT
size: -
length: 16
V: TRBV4-2
J: TRBJ1-5
D: -

CDR3: CASSEAGLSYGYTF
DNA: TGCGCCAGCAGTGAGGCGGGACTAAGCTATGGCTACACCTTC
size: -
length: 14
V: TRBV10-2
J: TRBJ1-2
D: -

CDR3: CASSEWGGRAPYNEQFF
DNA: TGTGCCAGCAGTGAATGGGGCGGGAGGGCCCCCTACAATGAGCAGTTCTTC
size: -
length: 17
V: TRBV2
J: TRBJ2-1
D: TRBD2

CDR3: CASSLEGDGYEQYF
DNA: TGCGCCAGCAGCTTGGAGGGGGACGGCTACGAGCAGTACTTC
size: once
length: 14
V: TRBV5-1
J: TRBJ2-7
D: -

CDR3: CSVAATSGSEQYF
DNA: TGCAGCGTTGCGGCGACTAGCGGGAGTGAGCAGTACTTC
size: -
length: 13
V: TRBV29-1
J: TRBJ2-7
D: TRBD2

CDR3: CATSGQGGIYEQYF
DNA: TGTGCCACCAGTGGGCAGGGAGGAATCTACGAGCAGTACTTC
size: -
length: 14
V: TRBV24-1
J: TRBJ2-7
D: -

CDR3: CASSAPGRETEAFF
DNA: TGTGCCAGCAGCGCCCCGGGGAGGGAGACTGAAGCTTTCTTT
size: -
length: 14
V: TRBV7-9
J: TRBJ1-1
D: -

CDR3: CASRGDRGRVAEAFF
DNA: TGTGCCAGCAGGGGGGACAGGGGGCGGGTAGCTGAAGCTTTCTTT
size: -
length: 15
V: TRBV2
J: TRBJ1-1
D: TRBD1

CDR3: CSVAEAGGNQPQHF
DNA: TGCAGCGTTGCGGAGGCGGGGGGCAATCAGCCCCAGCATTTT
size: -
length: 14
V: TRBV29-1
J: TRBJ1-5
D: -

CDR3: CASSAWTGRGTGELFF
DNA: TGTGCCAGCAGCGCATGGACAGGTAGAGGCACCGGGGAGCTGTTTTTT
size: -
length: 16
V: TRBV9
J: TRBJ2-2
D: TRBD1

CDR3: CASSIGGSSYEQYF
DNA: TGTGCCAGTAGTATTGGGGGGAGTTCCTACGAGCAGTACTTC
size: -
length: 14
V: TRBV19
J: TRBJ2-7
D: -

CDR3: CASSPASQVGSQPQHF
DNA: TGTGCCAGCAGCCCGGCTTCACAGGTCGGGAGCCAGCCCCAGCATTTT
size: once
length: 16
V: TRBV7-2
J: TRBJ1-5
D: -

CDR3: CASSLDHGLAGAEQYF
DNA: TGTGCCAGCAGCTTAGACCATGGACTAGCGGGGGCCGAGCAGTACTTC
size: -
length: 16
V: TRBV7-2
J: TRBJ2-7
D: TRBD2

CDR3: CASSLWRGQGASGNTIYF
DNA: TGTGCCAGCAGCTTATGGCGTGGACAGGGGGCTTCTGGAAACACCATATATTTT
size: -
length: 18
V: TRBV7-9
J: TRBJ1-3
D: TRBD1

CDR3: CASSLSLGQANTGELFF
DNA: TGTGCCAGCAGCTTAAGCCTGGGACAGGCGAACACCGGGGAGCTGTTTTTT
size: -
length: 17
V: TRBV7-2
J: TRBJ2-2
D: TRBD1

CDR3: CALWGFAGGLGTDTQYF
DNA: TGTGCCCTCTGGGGGTTCGCGGGGGGGCTTGGCACAGATACGCAGTATTTT
size: -
length: 17
V: TRBV10-3
J: TRBJ2-3
D: TRBD2